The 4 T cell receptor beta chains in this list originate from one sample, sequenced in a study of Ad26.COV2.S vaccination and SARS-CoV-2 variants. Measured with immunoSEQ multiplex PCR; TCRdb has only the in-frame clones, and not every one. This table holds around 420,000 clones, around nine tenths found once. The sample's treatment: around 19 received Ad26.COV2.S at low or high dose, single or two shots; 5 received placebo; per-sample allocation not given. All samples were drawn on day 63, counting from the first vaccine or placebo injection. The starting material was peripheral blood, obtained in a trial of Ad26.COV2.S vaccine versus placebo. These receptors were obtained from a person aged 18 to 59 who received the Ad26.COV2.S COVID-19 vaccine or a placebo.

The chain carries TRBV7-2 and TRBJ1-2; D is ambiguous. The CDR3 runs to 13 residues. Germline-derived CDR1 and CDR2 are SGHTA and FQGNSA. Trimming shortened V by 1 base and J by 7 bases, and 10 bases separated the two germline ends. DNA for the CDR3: TGTGCCAGCAGCTTAGAAGCGCGGCGTGGCTACACCTTC. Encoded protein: CASSLEARRGYTF.

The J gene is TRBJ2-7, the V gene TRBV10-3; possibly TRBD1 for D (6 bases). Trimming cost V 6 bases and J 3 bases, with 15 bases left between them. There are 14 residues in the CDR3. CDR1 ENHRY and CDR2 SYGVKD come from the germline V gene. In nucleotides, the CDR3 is TGTGCCATCAGAGCCGGGACACAACTCTACGAGCAGTACTTC. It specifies CAIRAGTQLYEQYF.

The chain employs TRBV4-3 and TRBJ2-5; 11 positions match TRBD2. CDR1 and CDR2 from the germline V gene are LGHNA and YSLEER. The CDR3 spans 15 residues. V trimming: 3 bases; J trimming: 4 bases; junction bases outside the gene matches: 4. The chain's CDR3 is CASSQIAGGRETQYF. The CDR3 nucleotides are TGCGCCAGCAGCCAGATAGCGGGGGGGCGAGAGACCCAGTACTTC.

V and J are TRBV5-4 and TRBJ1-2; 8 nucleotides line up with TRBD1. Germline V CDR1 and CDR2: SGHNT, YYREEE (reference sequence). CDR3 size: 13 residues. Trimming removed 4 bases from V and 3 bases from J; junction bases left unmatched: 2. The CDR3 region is CASSQDRDYGYTF. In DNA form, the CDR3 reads TGTGCCAGCAGCCAGGACAGGGACTATGGCTACACCTTC.